The 7 T cell receptor beta chains given below trace back to one sample, sequenced in a study of Ad26.COV2.S vaccination and SARS-CoV-2 variants. TCRdb's table, derived via immunoSEQ multiplex PCR, lists solely in-frame clones and lacks some. Of some 390,000 clones listed, 80% to 90% are singletons. This sample's treatment: some 19 received Ad26.COV2.S at low or high dose, single or two shots; about five received placebo; per-sample allocation not given. The samples date from day 63 after the first vaccine or placebo injection. The sequences come from peripheral blood, collected in a trial of Ad26.COV2.S vaccine versus placebo. The origin of the receptors is a person between 18 and 60 years old who received the Ad26.COV2.S COVID-19 vaccine or a placebo.

J is TRBJ1-1 and V is TRBV5-5; unclear D gene. Trimming took 5 bases from V and 6 from J, leaving 17 bases between them. This CDR3 spans 14 amino acids. Germline CDR1 SGHKS, CDR2 YYEKEE (reference sequence). For the CDR3, the DNA is TGTGCCAGCAGACGTGCCTTAGATTTCTCTGAAGCTTTCTTT. Translated, it gives CASRRALDFSEAFF.

The gene calls are TRBV5-8 and TRBJ2-1, with 7 bases identical to TRBD1. The CDR3 runs 15 residues. The J segment lost 0 bases and the V segment lost 1 base, leaving 1 base of the junction unmatched. CDR1 is SGHTS and CDR2 is YDEGEE in the germline V gene. CDR3: CASSLRDSSYNEQFF. As DNA, the CDR3 is TGTGCCAGCAGCTTGAGGGACAGCTCCTACAATGAGCAGTTCTTC.

The chain employs TRBV10-2 and TRBJ2-6, with D possibly matching TRBD1 (7 bases). V lost 6 bases to trimming and J lost 0 bases, with 9 bases between them. In germline, CDR1 is WSHSY, CDR2 SAAADI. The CDR3 totals 15 residues. CDR3 sequence: CASRQGGSGANVLTF. DNA of the CDR3: TGCGCCAGCAGGCAGGGGGGCTCTGGGGCCAACGTCCTGACTTTC.

The chain recombines TRBV6-2 or TRBV6-3 with TRBJ1-1; no clear D. V was cut by 0 bases and J by 0 bases, with 23 bases left in between. In germline, CDR1 is MNHEY, CDR2 SVGEGT. The CDR3 sequence is 20 residues long. The CDR3 region has the DNA TGTGCCAGCAGTTACTCGATACTGGAGACGGAAGATGAGATGAACACTGAAGCTTTCTTT. Its protein product is CASSYSILETEDEMNTEAFF.

This rearrangement joins TRBV6-6 to TRBJ2-3; D is possibly TRBD1 (5 bases). The CDR3 contains 15 residues. Trimming shortened V by 2 bases and J by 2 bases, and 11 bases separated the two germline ends. Germline lookup yields CDR1 MNHNY and CDR2 SVGAGI (reference sequence). Here the CDR3 reads CASSYDSPSTDTQYF. DNA of the CDR3: TGTGCCAGCAGTTACGACAGCCCTTCCACAGATACGCAGTATTTT.

The genes are TRBV7-9 and TRBJ1-2; TRBD1 aligns across 8 bases. CDR1 SEHNR and CDR2 FQNEAQ come from the germline V gene (reference sequence). The CDR3 has 14 residues. V dropped 5 bases and J dropped 5; count of bases not matched to a gene: 7. The CDR3 loop reads CASSPGTGGYGYTF. In nucleotides, the CDR3 is TGTGCCAGCAGCCCGGGGACAGGTGGATATGGCTACACCTTC. Full variable domain (remainder filled in from reference TRBV7-9 and TRBJ1-2): DTGVSQNPRHKITKRGQNVTFRCDPISEHNRLYWYRQTLGQGPEFLTYFQNEAQLEKSRLLSDRFSAERPKGSFSTLEIQRTEQGDSAMYLCASSPGTGGYGYTFGSGTRLTVV.

CDR3 nucleotide sequence: TGCGCCAGCAGCTTGGGGACAGTCTCCTACAATGAGCAGTTCTTC. Protein product: CASSLGTVSYNEQFF. V usage is TRBV5-1 and J usage is TRBJ2-1; a weak D match, TRBD1 (6 bases). Per germline, CDR1 SGHRS and CDR2 YFSETQ. The CDR3 has 15 amino acids. The V end lost 0 bases, the J end lost 0 bases, and 7 bases lay between the germline ends.